What follows is one T cell receptor (beta chain) and its context. Antigen specificity is unknown. The entry originates in a study of blood T cells in healthy people across ages. Broader study findings: Whereas aged donors had fewer naive CD4+ cells, long-lived donors had more of them and higher diversity.

It was with a sample-barcoded 5' primer and a J-beta primer mix that a second PCR of roughly 7 to 12 cycles was run. One entry per CDR3 protein results from TCRdb running MiXCR on the 5' RACE reads. The repertoire has approximately 790,000 distinct CDR3 sequences, 60% to 80% of them found once; the top ten carry 25% to 35%. The CDR3 is 19 amino acids. Germline trimming cut 6 bases from V and 0 bases from J; bases unmatched to any gene: 11. The germline CDR1 and CDR2 sequences are MNHEY and SVGEGT. Every sample had a minimum of 6.5 million PBMCs isolated. The gene calls are TRBV6-2 or TRBV6-3 and TRBJ2-4; 13 bases fit TRBD2. This sequence was found in a man under 40 in good health. Input material: blood. CDR3 coding DNA: TGTGCCAGCAGAGGACTAGCGGGGGCAAGACTATTAGCCAAAAACATTCAGTACTTC. It translates to CASRGLAGARLLAKNIQYF.